Following are 26 T cell receptor beta chains from one sample sequenced in a study of shared clonotypes between healthy human individuals. The protocol was immunoSEQ multiplex PCR, while the TCRdb copy is restricted to in-frame clones and leaves out a portion. The table has roughly 110,000 clones, roughly two thirds seen once; the top ten hold over 20%. The sample consisted of memory CD8+ T cells sorted from blood. Documented subset: CD45RO+ cells pooled with CCR7-negative TemRA cells. These receptor sequences come from a young woman in good health.

The V gene is TRBV21-1, the J gene TRBJ2-3. TRBV21-1 represents a pseudogene. This CDR3 region has 16 residues. DNA for the CDR3: TGTGCCAGCAGCACCTCTTGTCCGGGGGCCACAGATACGCAGTATTTT. It yields the protein CASSTSCPGATDTQYF.

The CDR3 here is CASSRAAPGAQYF. CDR3 DNA sequence: TGCGCCAGCAGCCGGGCCGCCCCAGGGGCCCAGTACTTC. The chain links TRBV4-1 to TRBJ2-5; maybe TRBD1 (6 bases). The CDR3 sequence is 13 residues long. Between the trimmed V and J ends, which lost 4 bases and 9 bases, there was a span of 15 bases. Per germline, CDR1 MGHRA and CDR2 YSYEKL.

This clone has only a few counts. The chain carries TRBV28 and TRBJ1-5; possibly TRBD1 for D (6 bases). Per the germline V gene, CDR1 is MDHEN and CDR2 is SYDVKM. The CDR3 consists of 17 residues. Trimming took off 4 bases at V and 2 bases at J, with 18 bases between the two ends. CDR3 region: CASSSIRGGLGNQPQHF. The CDR3 DNA follows: TGTGCCAGCAGTTCTATCAGGGGAGGTTTAGGCAATCAGCCCCAGCATTTT.

Concerning this clone: This clone may be a read error of a much larger clone one base away. This chain uses TRBV6-4 with TRBJ2-5; D unresolved. Germline V CDR1 and CDR2: MRHNA, SNTAGT. The CDR3 covers 11 residues. Trimming left V 4 bases short and J 5 bases short, with 5 bases between. The CDR3 loop reads CASSVGETQYF. The CDR3 DNA sequence: TGTGCCAGCAGTGTAGGGGAGACCCAGTACTTC.

This clone appeared many times. The DNA of the CDR3 is TGTGCCAGCAGTGAGGAGACACACAATGAGCAGTTCTTC. Residues: CASSEETHNEQFF. The rearrangement uses TRBV6-4 and TRBJ2-1, with D unclear. V was shortened by 3 bases and J by 5 bases, with 8 bases between the two germline ends. This CDR3 is 13 amino acids long. The germline V gene has CDR1 MRHNA and CDR2 SNTAGT.

The chain uses TRBV28 and TRBJ2-5; unclear D gene. The V end lost 2 bases, the J end lost 3 bases, and 13 bases lay between the germline ends. Germline CDR1 is MDHEN and CDR2 is SYDVKM. CDR3 length: 15 amino acids. The CDR3 sequence: CASSLLRMGKETQYF. In DNA, the CDR3 is TGTGCCAGCAGTTTACTCCGGATGGGTAAAGAGACCCAGTACTTC.

The J gene is TRBJ2-2, the V gene TRBV7-2, with D possibly TRBD2 on 6 matching bases. The ends were cut back, 5 bases at V and 4 bases at J, with 11 bases in the middle. Germline V gene data show CDR1 as SGHTA and CDR2 as FQGNSA. The CDR3 runs 14 residues. CDR3 protein: CASSPFSGTGELFF. CDR3 nucleotides: TGTGCCAGCAGCCCTTTTAGCGGCACCGGGGAGCTGTTTTTT.

This chain uses TRBV19 with TRBJ2-5; D is perhaps TRBD2 (5 bases). This CDR3 contains 15 residues. Trimming pared 0 bases from V and 1 base from J, leaving 9 bases between. Germline lookup yields CDR1 LNHDA and CDR2 SQIVND (reference sequence). DNA of the CDR3: TGTGCCAGTAGTATAGATGAGGGAGTCCAAGAGACCCAGTACTTC. Protein sequence: CASSIDEGVQETQYF.

This chain connects TRBV7-9 to TRBJ2-1; tentatively, D is TRBD1 (5 bases). CDR1 and CDR2 from the germline V gene are SEHNR and FQNEAQ (reference sequence). The CDR3 contains 12 residues. Trimming pared 1 base from V and 7 bases from J, leaving 5 bases between. The CDR3: CASSLEGNEQFF. CDR3 nucleotide sequence: TGTGCCAGCAGCTTAGAGGGGAATGAGCAGTTCTTC.

The chain is built from TRBV28 and TRBJ2-5; perhaps TRBD2 as D (5 bases). Germline loops: CDR1 MDHEN, CDR2 SYDVKM. The germline V and J ends were trimmed by 2 bases and 2 bases, with 15 bases remaining between them. The length of the CDR3 is 16 residues. The CDR3, as DNA: TGTGCCAGCAGTTTACTCGAGGGAGCACAACAAGAGACCCAGTACTTC. Translation: CASSLLEGAQQETQYF.

In its sample, this clone was seen once. Given a much more abundant clone one base away, this may be a read error. The chain joins TRBV25-1 to TRBJ2-3, with a tentative D call TRBD1 (6 bases). CDR3 length: 14 residues. Germline V gene lookup returns CDR1 MGHDK and CDR2 SYGVNS. DNA of the CDR3: TGTGTCAGCAGTGTCCGGGACATTTCGGATACGCAGTATTTT. It translates to CVSSVRDISDTQYF.

The chain couples TRBV7-9 to TRBJ1-1; D is undetermined. The CDR3 loop spans 13 amino acids. Trimming removed 5 bases at V and 0 bases at J, with 7 bases between. The germline CDR1 and CDR2 sequences are SEHNR and FQNEAQ (reference sequence). The CDR3 region has the DNA TGTGCCAGCAGCATCGTCATGAACACTGAAGCTTTCTTT. Amino acids: CASSIVMNTEAFF.

This clone was found a few times. The chain has TRBV27 and TRBJ1-5, with D perhaps TRBD1 (5 bases). Germline V gene data show CDR1 as MNHEY and CDR2 as SMNVEV (reference sequence). The CDR3 has 16 residues. V was pared by 7 bases and J by 4 bases, with 20 bases between. Here the CDR3 reads CASKPAPGRLNQPQHF. DNA for the CDR3: TGTGCCAGCAAACCAGCACCGGGACGACTGAATCAGCCCCAGCATTTT.

V usage is TRBV7-8 and J usage is TRBJ2-7; tentatively, D is TRBD2 (5 bases). Germline assignment: CDR1 SGHVS and CDR2 FQNEAQ. V was clipped by 6 bases and J by 7 bases, with 16 bases between them. The CDR3 has 13 residues. The CDR3 spells CASSSGLLGEQYF. CDR3 coding DNA: TGTGCCAGCAGTTCCGGACTTCTCGGGGAGCAGTACTTC.

This clone came up a few times. V is TRBV7-9 and J is TRBJ2-1, with D unresolved. The length of the CDR3 is 13 residues. Germline-derived CDR1 and CDR2 are SEHNR and FQNEAQ (reference sequence). The germline V and J ends were trimmed by 1 base and 7 bases, with 8 bases remaining between them. This CDR3 is CASSLVEWNEQFF. In DNA form, the CDR3 reads TGTGCCAGCAGCTTAGTAGAATGGAATGAGCAGTTCTTC.

A single count supports this clone. The CDR3 here is CASSPVGKQGVWTEAFF. CDR3 in DNA: TGTGCCAGCTCACCAGTCGGGAAACAGGGGGTTTGGACTGAAGCTTTCTTT. This chain links TRBV18 with TRBJ1-1; 8 bases are shared with TRBD1. The V segment lost 2 bases and the J segment 5 bases; nucleotides outside the gene matches: 13. CDR1 is KGHSH, CDR2 LQKENI, per germline. The CDR3 contains 17 residues.

The genes are TRBV27 and TRBJ2-7, with D possibly matching TRBD2 (6 bases). The CDR3 spans 13 residues. Trimming took off 3 bases at V and 9 bases at J, with 15 bases between the two ends. Germline V gene sequence: CDR1 MNHEY, CDR2 SMNVEV (reference sequence). The CDR3 coding sequence is TGTGCCAGCAGTTTCGTATCTTCGGGGGTGCAGTACTTC. Protein product: CASSFVSSGVQYF.

This clone was counted only a few times. This sequence joins TRBV4-1 and TRBJ2-1; no clear D gene. This CDR3 region has 14 residues. Germline loops: CDR1 MGHRA, CDR2 YSYEKL. Trimming stripped 8 bases from V and 3 bases from J, with 14 bases between. This chain's CDR3 is CASGVNSNYNEQFF. DNA for the CDR3: TGCGCCAGCGGCGTTAACTCGAACTACAATGAGCAGTTCTTC.

This chain connects TRBV7-2 to TRBJ2-7, with 9 bases lining up with TRBD2. J was trimmed by 1 base and V by 5 bases; bases with no gene match: 12. The CDR3 has 17 residues. In germline, CDR1 is SGHTA, CDR2 FQGNSA. CDR3: CASSAFGRLAASYEQYF. Here the CDR3 DNA reads TGTGCCAGCAGCGCCTTCGGGCGACTAGCGGCATCCTACGAGCAGTACTTC.

CDR3 protein: CASSLTSGTADTQYF. As DNA, the CDR3 is TGTGCCAGCAGCTTGACTAGCGGGACGGCAGATACGCAGTATTTT. The chain recombines TRBV7-1 with TRBJ2-3; TRBD2 matches at 11 bases. TRBV7-1 is an ORF, and what it does is uncertain. J was trimmed by 4 bases and V by 4 bases; bases with no gene match: 4. This CDR3 contains 15 residues.

This clone was detected a few times. DNA for the CDR3: TGTGCCAGCAGTTTAGAAGCGGGGTACAATGAGCAGTTCTTC. Encoded protein: CASSLEAGYNEQFF. This chain links TRBV27 with TRBJ2-1; 7 bases align to TRBD2. Per the germline V gene, CDR1 is MNHEY and CDR2 is SMNVEV (reference sequence). The V gene end was trimmed by 2 bases and the J gene end by 4 bases; junction bases not matched to a gene: 2. The CDR3 sequence is 14 residues long.

This clone was seen a few times. This chain joins TRBV21-1 and TRBJ2-3; no DNA check was done on the table's D call, TRBD2. TRBV21-1 is termed a pseudogene. The CDR3 extends over 16 amino acids. The CDR3: CASSPDRGAGTDTQYF. The CDR3 coding sequence is TGTGCCAGCAGCCCCGATCGGGGAGCGGGCACAGATACGCAGTATTTT.

This chain connects TRBV19 to TRBJ2-1, with 10 bases identical to TRBD1. Germline V gene sequence: CDR1 LNHDA, CDR2 SQIVND (reference sequence). V shed 6 bases, J shed 4 bases, and the junction held 6 bases outside the gene matches. The CDR3 is 15 residues long. In nucleotides, the CDR3 is TGTGCCAGTAGGCGGGACAGGGGTCAATACAATGAGCAGTTCTTC. Protein product: CASRRDRGQYNEQFF. Filled out from reference TRBV19 and TRBJ2-1, the complete variable domain reads DGGITQSPKYLFRKEGQNVTLSCEQNLNHDAMYWYRQDPGQGLRLIYYSQIVNDFQKGDIAEGYSVSREKKESFPLTVTSAQKNPTAFYLCASRRDRGQYNEQFFGPGTRLTVL.

This clone showed up just once. The chain is built from TRBV7-9 and TRBJ2-7; TRBD2 matches at 13 bases. This CDR3 has 16 residues. V dropped 6 bases and J dropped 3; count of bases not matched to a gene: 8. Germline assignment: CDR1 SEHNR and CDR2 FQNEAQ (reference sequence). CDR3 nucleotide sequence: TGTGCCAGCAGTCGGACTAGCGGGAGCTGGAACTACGAGCAGTACTTC. Its translation is CASSRTSGSWNYEQYF.

This chain connects TRBV27 to TRBJ1-1, with D maybe TRBD1 (6 bases). Trimming pared 6 bases from V and 5 bases from J, leaving 19 bases between. CDR1 and CDR2 (germline): MNHEY, SMNVEV (reference sequence). The CDR3 is 15 residues long. The CDR3 loop reads CASRPLAGVGTEAFF. The CDR3 nucleotides read TGTGCCAGCAGGCCGCTCGCAGGGGTGGGTACTGAAGCTTTCTTT.

CDR3 coding DNA: TGCGCCAGCAGCTTGGAAGGAAACAGTGAATCTGGAAACACCATATATTTT. Residues: CASSLEGNSESGNTIYF. The chain combines TRBV5-1 with TRBJ1-3; D is uncertain. This CDR3 spans 17 amino acids. The germline CDR1 and CDR2 sequences are SGHRS and YFSETQ. Trimming pared 0 bases from V and 1 base from J, leaving 14 bases between. The full variable domain, rest sourced from reference TRBV5-1 and TRBJ1-3, is KAGVTQTPRYLIKTRGQQVTLSCSPISGHRSVSWYQQTPGQGLQFLFEYFSETQRNKGNFPGRFSGRQFSNSRSEMNVSTLELGDSALYLCASSLEGNSESGNTIYFGEGSWLTVV.